The next 7 T cell receptor beta chains were all read from a single sample in a study of CD8 T cells in Susac syndrome. When the RNA was reverse transcribed, random hexamers were used with an input of roughly 0.45 to 1 ug. Via MiXCR, TCRdb re-called the immunoSEQ multiplex PCR reads, giving one row per CDR3 protein. This sample has 150,000 or so distinct CDR3 sequences, with approximately 95% found just once. Specimen: CD4+ T cells from PBMCs. The receptors here all came from a human donor with Susac syndrome.

V and J are TRBV2 and TRBJ1-1; 9 bases fit TRBD1. The germline V gene encodes CDR1 SNHLY and CDR2 FYNNEI. This CDR3 is built from 15 residues. V trimming: 4 bases; J trimming: 3 bases; junction bases outside the gene matches: 6. CDR3 sequence: CASSGDRVRDTEAFF. The CDR3 region has the DNA TGTGCCAGCAGTGGGGACAGGGTTCGGGACACTGAAGCTTTCTTT.

The chain uses TRBV4-2 and TRBJ1-2, with D perhaps TRBD1 (6 bases). The CDR3 runs to 13 residues. CDR1 LGHNA and CDR2 YNFKEQ come from the germline V gene. V was cut by 6 bases and J by 4 bases, with 12 bases left in between. Written as DNA, the CDR3 is TGTGCCAGCAGAAGCACAGGGACCTATGGCTACACCTTC. This translates into CASRSTGTYGYTF.

This chain uses TRBV4-2 with TRBJ2-5, with 11 positions matching TRBD2. This CDR3 comprises 16 residues. V was clipped by 4 bases and J by 4 bases; unmatched bases: 8. Germline CDR1 and CDR2: LGHNA and YNFKEQ. The CDR3 DNA reads TGTGCCAGCAGCCCCTCTAGCGGGGGGCGGGGAGAGACCCAGTACTTC. Its protein is CASSPSSGGRGETQYF.

The chain employs TRBV7-2 and TRBJ1-2; no reliable D call. The V and J ends lost 3 bases and 3 bases respectively, with 8 bases between them. This CDR3 region has 13 residues. CDR1 SGHTA and CDR2 FQGNSA come from the germline V gene. The CDR3 DNA reads as TGTGCCAGCAGCTTTGTTCGGGACTATGGCTACACCTTC. It yields the protein CASSFVRDYGYTF.

The genes are TRBV2 and TRBJ2-2; tentatively, D is TRBD1 or TRBD2 (6 bases each). Trimming cost V 6 bases and J 7 bases, with 15 bases left between them. CDR1 SNHLY and CDR2 FYNNEI come from the germline V gene. The CDR3 is 14 amino acids. The CDR3 nucleotides are TGTGCCAGCAGGAGGGGGGATCGGGACGGGGAGCTGTTTTTT. Its protein is CASRRGDRDGELFF.

This sequence joins TRBV5-6 and TRBJ1-1; D remains ambiguous. The CDR3 consists of 14 residues. The V gene's germline CDR1 is SGHDT and CDR2 YYEEEE. Trimming pared 8 bases from V and 5 bases from J, leaving 19 bases between. The DNA of the CDR3 is TGTGCCAGTGGGGATAGGCCCGGGGTGACTGAAGCTTTCTTT. Translation: CASGDRPGVTEAFF.

The chain joins TRBV20-1 to TRBJ2-1; 7 nucleotides align to TRBD2. V lost 0 bases, J lost 2 bases, and 10 bases stayed unmatched. This CDR3 is built from 17 residues. Germline CDR1 is DFQATT and CDR2 is SNEGSKA (reference sequence). The CDR3 loop is CSARDWGSGSTYNEQFF. CDR3 DNA: TGCAGTGCTAGAGATTGGGGTAGCGGGTCTACCTACAATGAGCAGTTCTTC.